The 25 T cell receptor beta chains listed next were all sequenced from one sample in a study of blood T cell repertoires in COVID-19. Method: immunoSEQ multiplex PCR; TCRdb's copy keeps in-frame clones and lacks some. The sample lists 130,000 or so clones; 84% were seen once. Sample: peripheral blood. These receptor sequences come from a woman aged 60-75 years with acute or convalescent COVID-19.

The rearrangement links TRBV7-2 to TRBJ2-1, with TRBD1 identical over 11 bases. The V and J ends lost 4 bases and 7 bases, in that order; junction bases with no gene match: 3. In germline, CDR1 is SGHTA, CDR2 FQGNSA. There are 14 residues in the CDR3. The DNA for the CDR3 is TGTGCCAGCAGCTCCGGACAGGGGGCTAATGAGCAGTTCTTC. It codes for CASSSGQGANEQFF.

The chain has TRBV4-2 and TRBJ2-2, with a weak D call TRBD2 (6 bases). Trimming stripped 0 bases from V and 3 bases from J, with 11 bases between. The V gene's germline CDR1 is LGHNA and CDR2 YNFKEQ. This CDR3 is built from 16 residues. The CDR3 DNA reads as TGTGCCAGCAGCCAAGATGTACTAGCTGACACCGGGGAGCTGTTTTTT. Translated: CASSQDVLADTGELFF.

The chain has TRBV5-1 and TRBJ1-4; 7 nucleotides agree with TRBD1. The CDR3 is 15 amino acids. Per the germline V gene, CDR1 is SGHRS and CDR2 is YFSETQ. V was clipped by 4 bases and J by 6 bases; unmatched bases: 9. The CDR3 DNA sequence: TGCGCCAGCAGCATACAGGGGTTTGCGGATGAAAAACTGTTTTTT. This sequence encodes CASSIQGFADEKLFF.

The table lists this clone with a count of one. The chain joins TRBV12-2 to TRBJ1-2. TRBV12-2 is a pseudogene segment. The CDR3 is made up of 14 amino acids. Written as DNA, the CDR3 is TGTGCAAGTCGCTTCCAGGAGGGCAACTATGGCTACACCTTC. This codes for CASRFQEGNYGYTF.

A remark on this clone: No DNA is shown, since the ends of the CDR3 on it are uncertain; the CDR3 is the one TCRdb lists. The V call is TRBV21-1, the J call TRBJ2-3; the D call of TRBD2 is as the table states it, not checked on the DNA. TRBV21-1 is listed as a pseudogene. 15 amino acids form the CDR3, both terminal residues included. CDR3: CASSEWGRGTDTQYF.

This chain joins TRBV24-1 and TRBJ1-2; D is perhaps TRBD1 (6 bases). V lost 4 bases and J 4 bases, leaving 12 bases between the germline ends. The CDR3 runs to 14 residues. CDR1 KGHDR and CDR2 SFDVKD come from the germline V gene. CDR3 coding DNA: TGTGCCACCAGTGACCCTACAGGGAGCTATGGCTACACCTTC. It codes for CATSDPTGSYGYTF.

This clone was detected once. For the CDR3, the DNA is TGTGCCAGCAGCCAAGAGGCAGGCAATTCACCCCTCCACTTT. The encoded protein is CASSQEAGNSPLHF. The chain couples TRBV3-1 (or the pseudogene TRBV3-2) to TRBJ1-6; D remains unclear. This CDR3 contains 14 residues. The V end lost 0 bases, the J end lost 7 bases, and 7 bases lay between the germline ends. CDR1 and CDR2 from the germline V gene are LGHDT and YNNKEL (reference sequence).

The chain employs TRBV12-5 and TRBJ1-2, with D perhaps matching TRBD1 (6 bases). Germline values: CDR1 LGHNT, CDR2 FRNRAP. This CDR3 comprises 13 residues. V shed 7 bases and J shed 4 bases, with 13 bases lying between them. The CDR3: CASAPGDGYGYTF. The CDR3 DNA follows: TGTGCTAGTGCTCCAGGGGACGGCTATGGCTACACCTTC.

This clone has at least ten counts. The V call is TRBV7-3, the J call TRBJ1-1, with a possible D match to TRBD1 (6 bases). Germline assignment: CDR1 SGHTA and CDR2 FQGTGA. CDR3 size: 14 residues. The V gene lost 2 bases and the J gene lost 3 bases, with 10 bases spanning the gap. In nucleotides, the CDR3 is TGTGCCAGCAGCTTATCCCAGGGGCACACTGAAGCTTTCTTT. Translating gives CASSLSQGHTEAFF.

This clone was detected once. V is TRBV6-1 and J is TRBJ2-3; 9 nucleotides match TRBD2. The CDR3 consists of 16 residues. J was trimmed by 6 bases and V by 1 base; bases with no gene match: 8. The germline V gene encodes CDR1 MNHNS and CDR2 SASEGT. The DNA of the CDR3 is TGTGCCAGCAGTGAAGTCTCAGCGGGGGGTAAGGATACGCAGTATTTT. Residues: CASSEVSAGGKDTQYF.

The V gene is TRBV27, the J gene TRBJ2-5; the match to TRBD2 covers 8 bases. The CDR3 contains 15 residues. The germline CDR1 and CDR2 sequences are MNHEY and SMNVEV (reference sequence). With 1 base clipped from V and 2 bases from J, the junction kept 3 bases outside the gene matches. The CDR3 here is CASSLWLAGQETQYF. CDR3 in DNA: TGTGCCAGCAGTTTATGGCTAGCGGGTCAAGAGACCCAGTACTTC.

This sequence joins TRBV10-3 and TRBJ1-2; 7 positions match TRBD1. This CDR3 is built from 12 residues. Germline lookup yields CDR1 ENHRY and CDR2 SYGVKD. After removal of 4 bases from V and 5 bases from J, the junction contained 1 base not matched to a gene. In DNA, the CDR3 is TGTGCCATCAGTGGGGGACAGTATGGCTACACCTTC. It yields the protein CAISGGQYGYTF.

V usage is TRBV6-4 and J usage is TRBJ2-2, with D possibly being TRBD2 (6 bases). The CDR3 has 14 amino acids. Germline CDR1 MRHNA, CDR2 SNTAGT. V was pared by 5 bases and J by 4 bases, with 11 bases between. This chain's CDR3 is CASSSSGGTGELFF. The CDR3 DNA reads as TGTGCCAGCAGTTCCTCCGGGGGCACCGGGGAGCTGTTTTTT.

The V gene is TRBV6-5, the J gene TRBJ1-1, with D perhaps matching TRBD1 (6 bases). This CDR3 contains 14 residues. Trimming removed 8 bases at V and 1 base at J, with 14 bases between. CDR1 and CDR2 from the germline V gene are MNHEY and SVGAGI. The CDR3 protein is CASASPGANTEAFF. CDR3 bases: TGTGCCAGCGCCTCACCAGGGGCGAACACTGAAGCTTTCTTT.

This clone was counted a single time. CDR3 sequence reads: CASSEGLSTDTQYF. CDR3 nucleotide sequence: TGTGCCAGCAGTGAAGGACTTAGCACAGATACGCAGTATTTT. The genes are TRBV2 and TRBJ2-3; D is unclear. The CDR3 spans 14 residues. V dropped 1 base and J dropped 0 bases, with 5 bases sitting between them. CDR1 and CDR2 (germline): SNHLY, FYNNEI.

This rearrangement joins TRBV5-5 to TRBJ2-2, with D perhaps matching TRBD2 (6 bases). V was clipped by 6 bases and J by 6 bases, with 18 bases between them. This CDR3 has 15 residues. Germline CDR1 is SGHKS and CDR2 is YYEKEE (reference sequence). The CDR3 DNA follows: TGTGCCAGCACCAACCGGCAGGGAGGTGCCGGGGAGCTGTTTTTT. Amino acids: CASTNRQGGAGELFF. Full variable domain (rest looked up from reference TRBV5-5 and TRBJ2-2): DAGVTQSPTHLIKTRGQQVTLRCSPISGHKSVSWYQQVLGQGPQFIFQYYEKEERGRGNFPDRFSARQFPNYSSELNVNALLLGDSALYLCASTNRQGGAGELFFGEGSRLTVL.

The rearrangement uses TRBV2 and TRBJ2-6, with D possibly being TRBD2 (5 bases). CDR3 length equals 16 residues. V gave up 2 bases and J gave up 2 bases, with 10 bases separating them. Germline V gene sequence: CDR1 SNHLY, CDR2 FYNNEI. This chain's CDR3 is CASSESEGAGANVLTF. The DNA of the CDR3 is TGTGCCAGCAGTGAAAGCGAGGGCGCTGGGGCCAACGTCCTGACTTTC.

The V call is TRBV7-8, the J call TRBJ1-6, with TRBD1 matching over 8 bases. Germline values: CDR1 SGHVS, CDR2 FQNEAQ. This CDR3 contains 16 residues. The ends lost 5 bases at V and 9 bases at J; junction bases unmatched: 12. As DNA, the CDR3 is TGTGCCAGCAGCCAGTATTCCAGGGGGCTCTCTTCACCCCTCCACTTT. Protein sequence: CASSQYSRGLSSPLHF.

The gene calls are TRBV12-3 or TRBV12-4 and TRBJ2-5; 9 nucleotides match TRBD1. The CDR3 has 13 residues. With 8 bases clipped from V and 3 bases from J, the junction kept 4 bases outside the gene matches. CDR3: CASGDRAEETQYF. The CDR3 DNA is TGTGCCAGCGGGGACAGGGCTGAAGAGACCCAGTACTTC.

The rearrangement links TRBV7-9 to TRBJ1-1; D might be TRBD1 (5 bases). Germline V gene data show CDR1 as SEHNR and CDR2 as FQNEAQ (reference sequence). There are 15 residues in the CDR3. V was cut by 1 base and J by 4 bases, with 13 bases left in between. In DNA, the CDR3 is TGTGCCAGCAGCTTAGGTACTCAGGGCGTCACTGAAGCTTTCTTT. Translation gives CASSLGTQGVTEAFF.

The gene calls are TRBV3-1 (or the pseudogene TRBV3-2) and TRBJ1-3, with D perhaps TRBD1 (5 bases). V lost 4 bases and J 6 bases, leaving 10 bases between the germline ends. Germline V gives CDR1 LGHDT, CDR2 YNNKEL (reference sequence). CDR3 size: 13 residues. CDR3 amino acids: CASSPGGVNTIYF. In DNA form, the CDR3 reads TGTGCCAGCAGCCCGGGGGGTGTAAACACCATATATTTT.

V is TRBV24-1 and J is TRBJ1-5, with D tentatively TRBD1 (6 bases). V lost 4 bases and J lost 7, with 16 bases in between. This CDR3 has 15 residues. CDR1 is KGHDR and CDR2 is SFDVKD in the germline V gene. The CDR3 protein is CATSDAGGASQPQHF. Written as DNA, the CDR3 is TGTGCCACCAGTGACGCCGGGGGGGCTAGCCAGCCCCAGCATTTT.

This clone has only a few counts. The DNA of the CDR3 is TGTGCCAGCAGCGAGGGACAGTATAGCAATCAGCCCCAGCATTTT. This gives the protein CASSEGQYSNQPQHF. The chain employs TRBV6-5 and TRBJ1-5, with 7 bases matching TRBD1. The CDR3 sequence is 15 residues long. Trimming cost V 6 bases and J 0 bases; bases outside gene matches: 5. Looked up from germline, CDR1 is MNHEY and CDR2 is SVGAGI.

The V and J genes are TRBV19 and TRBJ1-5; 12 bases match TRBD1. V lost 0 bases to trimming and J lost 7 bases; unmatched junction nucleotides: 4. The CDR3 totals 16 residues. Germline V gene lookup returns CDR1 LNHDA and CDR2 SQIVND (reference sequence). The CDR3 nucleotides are TGTGCCAGTAGTATAGAGGGACAGGGGGCTCGGCAGCCCCAGCATTTT. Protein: CASSIEGQGARQPQHF.

This CDR3 is CASSDRDQPQHF. The CDR3, as DNA: TGTGCCAGCAGTGACAGGGATCAGCCCCAGCATTTT. The chain carries TRBV2 and TRBJ1-5, with D maybe TRBD1 (5 bases). CDR3 length equals 12 residues. The germline V and J ends were trimmed by 3 bases and 5 bases, with 5 bases remaining between them. CDR1 SNHLY and CDR2 FYNNEI come from the germline V gene.